This T cell receptor beta chain was recovered during a study of blood T cell repertoires in COVID-19. The wider study: The study drew acute and convalescent COVID-19 samples from the United States, Italy and Spain. In each case, the material was cDNA or gDNA derived from T cells, B-cell-depleted T cells, or PBMCs.

The CDR3 has 11 residues. Germline V gene lookup returns CDR1 DFQATT and CDR2 SNEGSKA (reference sequence). In the original analysis: Estimation of nucleated cell counts was performed using reference gene primer amplification. Method: immunoSEQ multiplex PCR; TCRdb's copy keeps in-frame clones and lacks some. D and trimming were read from the DNA, whereas the V and J calls and clone size are those reported in that table. This table holds under 130,000 clones, around 74% found once. The clonotype was recovered from a woman between 70 and 85 years old with acute or convalescent COVID-19. This chain links TRBV20-1 with TRBJ2-5; maybe TRBD2 (5 bases). Sequenced input: peripheral blood. CDR3 sequence reads: CSHGKAETQYF. In DNA, the CDR3 is TGCAGCCACGGGAAGGCAGAGACCCAGTACTTC.